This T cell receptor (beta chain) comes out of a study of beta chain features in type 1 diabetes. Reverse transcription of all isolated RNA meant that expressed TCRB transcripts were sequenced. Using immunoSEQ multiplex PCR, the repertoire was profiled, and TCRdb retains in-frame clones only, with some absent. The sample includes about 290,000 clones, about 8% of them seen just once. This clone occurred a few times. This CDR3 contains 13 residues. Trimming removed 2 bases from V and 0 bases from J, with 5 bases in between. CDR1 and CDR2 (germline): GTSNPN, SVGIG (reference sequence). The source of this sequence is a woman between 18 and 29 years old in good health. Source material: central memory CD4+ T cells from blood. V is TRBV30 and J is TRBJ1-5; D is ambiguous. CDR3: CAWSLYSNQPQHF. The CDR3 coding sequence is TGTGCCTGGAGTCTTTATAGCAATCAGCCCCAGCATTTT.